These 6 T cell receptor beta chains were all obtained from the same sample, sequenced in a study of T cells after somatic rescue of genetic block. The repertoire was sequenced with immunoSEQ multiplex PCR; TCRdb's copy has only in-frame clones and lacks some. The repertoire consists of tens of thousands of clones, with 85% to 90% occurring once and the leading ten covering 1.6%. The specimen sequenced was peripheral blood mononuclear cells (PBMCs). All receptors derive from a woman under 30.

This rearrangement joins TRBV13 to TRBJ2-3; D gene unclear. Trimming pared 5 bases from V and 2 bases from J, leaving 5 bases between. This CDR3 is built from 12 residues. Germline V gene data show CDR1 as PRHDT and CDR2 as FYEKMQ (reference sequence). The CDR3 protein is CASSIDTDTQYF. CDR3 DNA sequence: TGTGCCAGCAGCATTGACACAGATACGCAGTATTTT.

This rearrangement joins TRBV27 to TRBJ2-7; D is possibly TRBD2 (5 bases). Trimming took off 2 bases at V and 2 bases at J, with 10 bases between the two ends. The CDR3 spans 14 residues. The V gene's germline CDR1 is MNHEY and CDR2 SMNVEV (reference sequence). CDR3 coding DNA: TGTGCCAGCAGTTTACTCCGGGGTCCCTACGAGCAGTACTTC. This sequence encodes CASSLLRGPYEQYF.

The V call is TRBV7-6, the J call TRBJ2-2, with a weak D call TRBD2 (5 bases). In germline, CDR1 is SGHVS, CDR2 FNYEAQ. The length of the CDR3 is 13 residues. V was cut by 1 base and J by 11 bases, with 11 bases left in between. As DNA, the CDR3 is TGTGCCAGCAGCTTAGTATACGGGAACGAGCTGTTTTTT. Translation gives CASSLVYGNELFF. Combining the CDR3 with reference TRBV7-6 and TRBJ2-2 gives the whole variable domain GAGVSQSPRYKVTKRGQDVALRCDPISGHVSLYWYRQALGQGPEFLTYFNYEAQQDKSGLPNDRFSAERPEGSISTLTIQRTEQRDSAMYRCASSLVYGNELFFGEGSRLTVL.

This chain connects TRBV5-1 to TRBJ2-1; D gene ambiguous. The V gene lost 0 bases and the J gene lost 9 bases, with 16 bases spanning the gap. The CDR3 sequence is 15 residues long. Germline V gene data show CDR1 as SGHRS and CDR2 as YFSETQ. DNA for the CDR3: TGCGCCAGCAGCTTGGAGGGTAGGGCCGATAGTGAGCAGTTCTTC. It specifies CASSLEGRADSEQFF.

This clone is a singleton in its sample. The chain has TRBV29-1 and TRBJ2-2; 10 positions match TRBD2. There are 14 residues in the CDR3. V dropped 5 bases and J dropped 6; count of bases not matched to a gene: 6. The germline CDR1 and CDR2 sequences are SQVTM and ANQGSEA. The CDR3 coding sequence is TGCAGCGTTACCAAGCGGGAGGGGTCCGGGGAGCTGTTTTTT. It specifies CSVTKREGSGELFF.

This clone was counted between two and nine times. This chain uses TRBV9 with TRBJ1-1, with D perhaps matching TRBD1 (5 bases). Trimming stripped 3 bases from V and 7 bases from J, with 13 bases between. The germline CDR1 and CDR2 sequences are SGDLS and YYNGEE. This CDR3 is built from 13 residues. CDR3 sequence reads: CASSGTYRGEAFF. The CDR3, as DNA: TGTGCCAGCAGCGGGACATATCGCGGTGAAGCTTTCTTT.